One and the same sample provided the 10 T cell receptor beta chains below, sequenced in a study of T-cell reconstitution after alpha-beta-depleted transplantation in children. The TCRbeta library incorporated unique molecular identifiers. Via MiXCR, TCRdb re-called the PCR reads, giving one row per CDR3 protein. There are about 980,000 distinct CDR3 sequences in the sample; roughly 29% occur only once, and roughly 30% lies in the top ten. This sample comprised PBMCs, mostly from graft donor cells, obtained 360 days after TCRalphabeta/CD19-depleted stem cell transplant. The receptor source for this set is a boy under two years old who had a stem cell transplant for SCID, so the T cells may come from the graft donor.

This clonotype was recorded a few times. The chain recombines TRBV5-5 with TRBJ1-1; D remains ambiguous. The CDR3 totals 13 residues. CDR1 and CDR2 from the germline V gene are SGHKS and YYEKEE (reference sequence). V was shortened by 0 bases and J by 6 bases, with 9 bases between the two germline ends. CDR3: CASSLGTHAEAFF. CDR3 nucleotides: TGTGCCAGCAGCTTGGGGACGCACGCTGAAGCTTTCTTT.

This chain connects TRBV24-1 to TRBJ1-5; the match to TRBD1 covers 8 bases. The CDR3 spans 15 residues. CDR1 is KGHDR, CDR2 SFDVKD, per germline. Trimming cost V 4 bases and J 2 bases; bases outside gene matches: 3. The CDR3 coding sequence is TGTGCCACCAGTGACTCGGGACAGGGCAATCAGCCCCAGCATTTT. Its translation: CATSDSGQGNQPQHF.

The chain uses TRBV4-2 and TRBJ2-1; 14 positions match TRBD2. CDR1 and CDR2 from the germline V gene are LGHNA and YNFKEQ. The CDR3 sequence is 17 residues long. V lost 3 bases to trimming and J lost 1 base; unmatched junction nucleotides: 2. CDR3 loop: CASSQGLAGASYNEQFF. CDR3 nucleotide sequence: TGTGCCAGCAGCCAGGGACTAGCGGGGGCATCCTACAATGAGCAGTTCTTC.

The V gene is TRBV24-1, the J gene TRBJ2-1; no reliable D call. V lost 1 base, J lost 12 bases, and 15 bases lay in between. Germline lookup yields CDR1 KGHDR and CDR2 SFDVKD. This CDR3 spans 14 amino acids. CDR3 nucleotide sequence: TGTGCCACCAGTGATTTTGAGTCCGGAGTGCGGCAGTTCTTC. It is translated as CATSDFESGVRQFF.

V gene TRBV20-1 combines with J gene TRBJ2-3; 9 nucleotides align to TRBD2. CDR3 size: 14 residues. With V trimmed by 7 bases and J by 1 base, 6 bases remained unmatched. Germline V CDR1 and CDR2: DFQATT, SNEGSKA (reference sequence). This chain's CDR3 is CSVISGGRTDTQYF. CDR3 coding DNA: TGCAGTGTTATTAGCGGGGGACGCACAGATACGCAGTATTTT.

The chain couples TRBV11-2 to TRBJ2-1, with D possibly TRBD2 on 7 matching bases. The CDR3 is 18 residues long. Germline lookup yields CDR1 SGHAT and CDR2 FQNNGV. V shed 3 bases and J shed 9 bases, with 27 bases lying between them. The CDR3 region has the DNA TGTGCCAGCAGCTTCTTAATTTCCCGCGGGGGCCCCCGTACTGAGCAGTTCTTC. Its protein is CASSFLISRGGPRTEQFF.

Notes on this clonotype: The junction departs from germline at one end; a sequencing error may be responsible. The V and J genes are TRBV10-3 and TRBJ2-7; a weak D match, TRBD1 (6 bases). This CDR3 contains 14 residues. Germline loops: CDR1 ENHRY, CDR2 SYGVKD. The CDR3 region is CAISESGQGNEQYF. The DNA for the CDR3 is TGTGCCATCAGCGAGTCAGGGCAGGGGAACGAGCAGTACTTC.

This clonotype was seen a handful of times. The chain joins TRBV12-3 or TRBV12-4 to TRBJ2-1; D gene uncertain. The CDR3 extends over 16 amino acids. Trimming stripped 6 bases from V and 0 bases from J, with 15 bases between. CDR3 amino acids: CASSPPLAGSYNEQFF. In DNA, the CDR3 is TGTGCCAGCAGCCCCCCGCTGGCAGGCTCCTACAATGAGCAGTTCTTC.

This clonotype was recorded at least ten times. The V gene is TRBV6-1, the J gene TRBJ2-2; 10 positions agree with TRBD2. The CDR3 runs to 16 residues. Germline lookup yields CDR1 MNHNS and CDR2 SASEGT. With V trimmed by 5 bases and J by 8 bases, 11 bases remained unmatched. The DNA for the CDR3 is TGTGCCAGCAGTCGAAGACCTATGACTAGCGGGGGGGAGCTGTTTTTT. Translated, it gives CASSRRPMTSGGELFF.

This clonotype was observed a few times. The chain joins TRBV5-1 to TRBJ2-5; 7 bases fit TRBD1. V shed 3 bases and J 1 base; nucleotides not matched to a gene: 3. The CDR3 is 14 residues long. Germline V gene lookup returns CDR1 SGHRS and CDR2 YFSETQ. The CDR3 DNA follows: TGCGCCAGCAGCTCGGGACAGACCCAAGAGACCCAGTACTTC. Translated: CASSSGQTQETQYF.